A single sample gave rise to the 20 T cell receptor beta chains below, sequenced in a study of cytomegalovirus exposure and HLA in healthy donors. Primers included in the PCR were 60 Vbeta and 13 Jbeta primers. Profiled with immunoSEQ multiplex PCR; TCRdb holds only in-frame clones, not every one. The sample data list some 130,000 clones. The source material was PBMCs. The source of these receptors is a woman aged 40 to 50 in good health and CMV-seronegative.

The chain's CDR3 is CATPGTKSGNTIYF. The DNA for the CDR3 is TGTGCCACCCCCGGGACTAAGAGTGGAAACACCATATATTTT. This rearrangement joins TRBV5-4 to TRBJ1-3, with D perhaps TRBD1 (5 bases). This CDR3 is built from 14 residues. V was clipped by 9 bases and J by 3 bases, with 16 bases between them. CDR1 is SGHNT and CDR2 is YYREEE in the germline V gene (reference sequence).

The chain combines TRBV28 with TRBJ2-3; TRBD2 agrees at 7 bases. This CDR3 has 14 amino acids. CDR1 is MDHEN, CDR2 SYDVKM, per germline. V was pared by 4 bases and J by 4 bases, with 5 bases of the junction left unmatched. The CDR3: CASSSSGVADTQYF. The CDR3 DNA follows: TGTGCCAGCAGTTCGAGCGGGGTGGCAGATACGCAGTATTTT.

The genes are TRBV7-2 and TRBJ1-2, with 9 nucleotides matching TRBD1. J lost 3 bases, V lost 5 bases, and 10 bases had no gene match. The V gene's germline CDR1 is SGHTA and CDR2 FQGNSA. This CDR3 is built from 16 residues. Written as DNA, the CDR3 is TGTGCCAGCAGCCCCGGGACAGGGAGGGTAGACTATGGCTACACCTTC. Its protein is CASSPGTGRVDYGYTF.

DNA for the CDR3: TGTGCCAGCAGCTTAGGACAGACCAGCCAGCCCCAGCATTTT. Encoded protein: CASSLGQTSQPQHF. This chain connects TRBV5-6 to TRBJ1-5; possible D gene TRBD1, 6 bases. The CDR3 is made up of 14 amino acids. The V gene's germline CDR1 is SGHDT and CDR2 YYEEEE. Trimming pared 2 bases from V and 7 bases from J, leaving 13 bases between.

This rearrangement joins TRBV2 to TRBJ2-5; 7 bases align to TRBD1. This CDR3 has 13 residues. V lost 7 bases, J lost 7 bases, and 9 bases stayed unmatched. In germline, CDR1 is SNHLY, CDR2 FYNNEI. As DNA, the CDR3 is TGTGCCAGCAAGACAGGGCTGATTTGGACCCAGTACTTC. Protein: CASKTGLIWTQYF.

The J gene is TRBJ2-5, the V gene TRBV14; 11 bases agree with TRBD1. In germline, CDR1 is SGHDN, CDR2 FVKESK. This CDR3 has 15 residues. Trimming removed 3 bases from V and 7 bases from J; junction bases left unmatched: 7. In DNA form, the CDR3 reads TGTGCCAGCAGCCAGGCCGGGACAGGGGGTTGGACCCAGTACTTC. It codes for CASSQAGTGGWTQYF.

The chain joins TRBV2 to TRBJ1-2; possibly TRBD1 for D (5 bases). Deletions cut 5 bases from V and 2 bases from J, with 9 bases between. CDR1 SNHLY and CDR2 FYNNEI come from the germline V gene. This CDR3 contains 13 residues. In DNA, the CDR3 is TGTGCCAGCAGTTTACAGGAGAACTATGGCTACACCTTC. Its translation is CASSLQENYGYTF.

This rearrangement joins TRBV6-6 to TRBJ2-5, with D unresolved. CDR3 length: 12 residues. Trimming took off 6 bases at V and 5 bases at J, with 10 bases between the two ends. From germline, CDR1 is MNHNY and CDR2 SVGAGI (reference sequence). CDR3 in DNA: TGTGCCAGCAGCCCCCGTATGGAGACCCAGTACTTC. Amino acid sequence: CASSPRMETQYF.

The V and J genes are TRBV13 and TRBJ2-5; 7 bases are a match to TRBD2. In germline, CDR1 is PRHDT, CDR2 FYEKMQ (reference sequence). The CDR3 length is 15 residues. The V gene end was trimmed by 5 bases and the J gene end by 3 bases; junction bases not matched to a gene: 9. CDR3 bases: TGTGCCAGCAGCGGTTCTGGCCGGGGGGAAGAGACCCAGTACTTC. This translates into CASSGSGRGEETQYF.

The chain employs TRBV25-1 and TRBJ2-7; unclear D gene. Trimming left V 4 bases short and J 4 bases short, with 5 bases between. The CDR3 is 11 amino acids. In germline, CDR1 is MGHDK, CDR2 SYGVNS. The CDR3: CASSALYEQYF. The CDR3 DNA sequence: TGTGCCAGCAGTGCCCTATACGAGCAGTACTTC.

The rearrangement joins TRBV11-1 to TRBJ2-2; the match to TRBD1 covers 9 bases. Losses at the gene ends were 5 bases for V and 3 bases for J; bases not matched to a gene: 4. Germline V gene lookup returns CDR1 SGHAT and CDR2 FQDESV (reference sequence). This CDR3 region has 15 residues. CDR3 DNA: TGTGCCAGCAGCGCACAGGGGGCTGACACCGGGGAGCTGTTTTTT. Protein product: CASSAQGADTGELFF. Together with reference TRBV11-1 and TRBJ2-2, the CDR3 gives the full variable domain: EAEVAQSPRYKITEKSQAVAFWCDPISGHATLYWYRQILGQGPELLVQFQDESVVDDSQLPKDRFSAERLKGVDSTLKIQPAELGDSAMYLCASSAQGADTGELFFGEGSRLTVL.

The CDR3 here is CASRKGAAGELFF. The CDR3 region has the DNA TGCGCCAGCAGGAAGGGGGCGGCCGGGGAGCTGTTTTTT. The chain carries TRBV5-1 and TRBJ2-2; 7 nucleotides match TRBD1. Germline CDR1 reads SGHRS; CDR2 reads YFSETQ. The CDR3 covers 13 residues. Trimming took 5 bases from V and 6 from J; bases not matched to a gene: 4.

As regards this clone: This sample also contains other DNA sequences that code for the same CDR3. The gene calls are TRBV5-1 and TRBJ2-5; 11 positions match TRBD2. CDR1 is SGHRS and CDR2 is YFSETQ in the germline V gene. This CDR3 comprises 16 residues. V dropped 2 bases and J dropped 1; count of bases not matched to a gene: 4. The DNA of the CDR3 is TGCGCCAGCAGCTTAGGACTAGCGGGTCGCCAAGAGACCCAGTACTTC. Its translation: CASSLGLAGRQETQYF. The full variable domain, its missing parts supplied by reference TRBV5-1 and TRBJ2-5, is KAGVTQTPRYLIKTRGQQVTLSCSPISGHRSVSWYQQTPGQGLQFLFEYFSETQRNKGNFPGRFSGRQFSNSRSEMNVSTLELGDSALYLCASSLGLAGRQETQYFGPGTRLLVL.

V gene TRBV7-2 combines with J gene TRBJ2-5; maybe TRBD2 (5 bases). CDR1 is SGHTA and CDR2 is FQGNSA in the germline V gene. This CDR3 comprises 14 residues. The V end was cut by 6 bases, the J end by 5 bases, with 16 bases between. In DNA form, the CDR3 reads TGTGCCAGCAGTTTCGGGAATCGGGGTGAGACCCAGTACTTC. It translates to CASSFGNRGETQYF.

V gene TRBV5-5 combines with J gene TRBJ1-1, with a tentative D call TRBD1 (5 bases). V shed 2 bases and J shed 4 bases, with 12 bases lying between them. CDR1 and CDR2 from the germline V gene are SGHKS and YYEKEE (reference sequence). The length of the CDR3 is 14 residues. The CDR3 protein is CASSFDGGTTEAFF. The CDR3 DNA reads TGTGCCAGCAGCTTTGATGGGGGGACCACTGAAGCTTTCTTT.

The chain has TRBV5-6 and TRBJ1-1; D is ambiguous. This CDR3 contains 15 residues. The germline V gene encodes CDR1 SGHDT and CDR2 YYEEEE. V was clipped by 4 bases and J by 0 bases, with 13 bases between them. The CDR3 loop reads CASSPDTGLNTEAFF. CDR3 coding DNA: TGTGCCAGCAGCCCAGATACGGGGTTGAACACTGAAGCTTTCTTT.

The chain employs TRBV21-1 and TRBJ1-6. TRBV21-1 is labeled a pseudogene. The CDR3 totals 15 residues. The DNA of the CDR3 is TGTGCCTTTAAATATCGGGTCTCCTATAATTCACCCCTCCACTTT. Its protein product is CAFKYRVSYNSPLHF.

The chain uses TRBV7-2 and TRBJ2-7, with 7 bases lining up with TRBD2. Losses at the gene ends were 5 bases for V and 4 bases for J; bases not matched to a gene: 11. Germline-derived CDR1 and CDR2 are SGHTA and FQGNSA. This CDR3 region has 15 residues. CDR3 in amino acids: CASSPGGASGYEQYV. CDR3 coding DNA: TGTGCCAGCAGCCCGGGCGGGGCTAGCGGTTACGAGCAGTACGTC.

The chain recombines TRBV28 with TRBJ1-6; 9 nucleotides match TRBD1. The CDR3 spans 17 residues. V lost 2 bases to trimming and J lost 7 bases; unmatched junction nucleotides: 9. The V gene's germline CDR1 is MDHEN and CDR2 SYDVKM. The CDR3 nucleotides are TGTGCCAGCAGTTTACCCGGGACAGGGAGTTTGAATTCACCCCTCCACTTT. Translation gives CASSLPGTGSLNSPLHF.

The chain is built from TRBV5-3 and TRBJ2-7; tentative D call: TRBD1 (6 bases). TRBV5-3 is assigned to the ORF class and has an uncertain function. This CDR3 comprises 14 residues. V dropped 5 bases and J dropped 4 bases, with 16 bases sitting between them. This CDR3 reads CARRFRDTLYEQYV. The CDR3 region has the DNA TGTGCCAGAAGATTCCGGGACACTCTTTACGAGCAGTACGTC.